These 25 T cell receptor beta chains originate from one sample sequenced in a study of blood T cell repertoires in COVID-19. Sequencing used immunoSEQ multiplex PCR; TCRdb keeps in-frame clones, though not all of them. The sample consists of roughly 53,000 clones, about 78% of them appearing once. Sequenced material: peripheral blood. The receptors here all came from a man aged 50-60 years with active or convalescent COVID-19.

In this sample, this clone turned up a few times. The rearrangement joins TRBV30 to TRBJ1-1; 7 positions agree with TRBD1. This CDR3 comprises 14 residues. From germline, CDR1 is GTSNPN and CDR2 SVGIG (reference sequence). Trimming at V came to 2 bases and at J to 0 bases, leaving 3 bases not matched to a gene. The CDR3 loop reads CAWSRTGVNTEAFF. The CDR3 coding sequence is TGTGCCTGGAGTAGAACAGGGGTGAACACTGAAGCTTTCTTT.

The chain joins TRBV21-1 to TRBJ2-7; the DNA was not used to check the table's D call, TRBD1. TRBV21-1 is a known pseudogene. CDR3 length: 13 amino acids. CDR3 nucleotide sequence: TGTGCCAGCAGCAGCCGGGACAACTACGAGCAGTACTTC. Its protein is CASSSRDNYEQYF.

This chain uses TRBV4-2 with TRBJ1-2; D is possibly TRBD1 (6 bases). CDR3 length: 14 amino acids. V gave up 0 bases and J gave up 3 bases, with 8 bases separating them. The germline V gene has CDR1 LGHNA and CDR2 YNFKEQ. The CDR3, as DNA: TGTGCCAGCAGCCAAGAAGGGGGGGACTATGGCTACACCTTC. It specifies CASSQEGGDYGYTF.

This chain uses TRBV19 with TRBJ1-5; D not resolved. Deletions cut 3 bases from V and 1 base from J, with 10 bases between. The CDR3 spans 15 residues. CDR1 and CDR2 (germline): LNHDA, SQIVND (reference sequence). The CDR3, as DNA: TGTGCCAGTAGTATTCCGCGGCAAAGCAATCAGCCCCAGCATTTT. Amino acids: CASSIPRQSNQPQHF.

A remark on this clone: Other DNA sequences from this sample encode an identical CDR3 as well. The chain joins TRBV6-5 to TRBJ2-1; 7 bases fit TRBD1. V lost 4 bases, J lost 4 bases, and 4 bases stayed unmatched. The CDR3 is 14 amino acids. Germline V gene lookup returns CDR1 MNHEY and CDR2 SVGAGI. The chain's CDR3 is CASSSGTVYNEQFF. In DNA form, the CDR3 reads TGTGCCAGCAGTTCCGGGACAGTTTACAATGAGCAGTTCTTC.

The V call is TRBV27, the J call TRBJ2-1, with 9 bases that match TRBD2. Unmatched junction bases numbered 7, after V lost 2 bases and J lost 8 bases. CDR3 size: 15 residues. The germline CDR1 and CDR2 sequences are MNHEY and SMNVEV (reference sequence). CDR3 amino acids: CASSLVSGGLDEQFF. Written as DNA, the CDR3 is TGTGCCAGCAGTTTAGTGAGCGGGGGGCTCGATGAGCAGTTCTTC.

The chain recombines TRBV6-6 with TRBJ2-1, with TRBD2 identical over 14 bases. The CDR3 is 15 residues long. CDR1 and CDR2 (germline): MNHNY, SVGAGI (reference sequence). V trimming: 1 base; J trimming: 9 bases; junction bases outside the gene matches: 2. The CDR3 DNA sequence: TGTGCCAGCAGTTACTTCGGGACTAGCGGGGGTGAGCAGTTCTTC. Protein sequence: CASSYFGTSGGEQFF.

The chain employs TRBV19 and TRBJ2-6, with D hard to call. V lost 7 bases, J lost 2 bases, and 9 bases lay in between. Germline V CDR1 and CDR2: LNHDA, SQIVND (reference sequence). The CDR3 sequence is 14 residues long. As DNA, the CDR3 is TGTGCCAGTACTGGGCAGGCTGGGGCCAACGTCCTGACTTTC. Residues: CASTGQAGANVLTF.

This clone appeared many times. The CDR3 spells CASSLSSGRGETQYF. DNA for the CDR3: TGTGCCAGCAGCCTCTCTAGTGGCCGGGGAGAGACCCAGTACTTC. The V gene is TRBV3-1 (or the pseudogene TRBV3-2), the J gene TRBJ2-5, with a possible D match to TRBD2 (5 bases). V gave up 4 bases and J gave up 4 bases, with 16 bases separating them. CDR1 LGHDT and CDR2 YNNKEL come from the germline V gene (reference sequence). The CDR3 has 15 residues.

The rearrangement joins TRBV19 to TRBJ1-4; TRBD1 might be the D (6 bases). V was cut by 0 bases and J by 8 bases, with 16 bases left in between. This CDR3 has 16 residues. Germline lookup yields CDR1 LNHDA and CDR2 SQIVND (reference sequence). The CDR3 reads CASSIDRGGLIEKLFF. The CDR3 nucleotides are TGTGCCAGTAGTATAGACCGGGGGGGGCTTATAGAAAAACTGTTTTTT.

V and J are TRBV11-1 and TRBJ2-1; unclear D gene. Germline V gene lookup returns CDR1 SGHAT and CDR2 FQDESV (reference sequence). This CDR3 comprises 16 residues. V lost 3 bases and J lost 4, with 16 bases in between. The CDR3 nucleotides read TGTGCCAGCAGCTTCCTGCGGAGACCCCAATACAATGAGCAGTTCTTC. This gives the protein CASSFLRRPQYNEQFF.

J is TRBJ1-2 and V is TRBV30; maybe TRBD1 (6 bases). V was clipped by 5 bases and J by 5 bases, with 12 bases between them. CDR3 length equals 12 residues. CDR1 is GTSNPN, CDR2 SVGIG, per germline (reference sequence). CDR3 amino acids: CAWAGDVYGYTF. DNA of the CDR3: TGTGCCTGGGCAGGGGATGTATATGGCTACACCTTC.

This chain links TRBV4-1 with TRBJ2-7; D perhaps matches TRBD2 (5 bases). The CDR3 consists of 16 residues. V lost 1 base to trimming and J lost 3 bases, with 16 bases between them. The germline V gene has CDR1 MGHRA and CDR2 YSYEKL. The CDR3, as DNA: TGCGCCAGCAGCCAAGTGTCGGCGGGCGGCCACTACGAGCAGTACTTC. Translating it yields CASSQVSAGGHYEQYF.

The V call is TRBV6-5, the J call TRBJ2-7, with 9 nucleotides matching TRBD1. The CDR3 runs 13 residues. Germline values: CDR1 MNHEY, CDR2 SVGAGI. With 6 bases clipped from V and 5 bases from J, the junction kept 5 bases outside the gene matches. CDR3 in amino acids: CASSYRGLDEQYF. CDR3 coding DNA: TGTGCCAGCAGCTACAGGGGGCTGGACGAGCAGTACTTC.

The chain has TRBV7-9 and TRBJ1-5; a possible D gene is TRBD1 (5 bases). Germline V gene sequence: CDR1 SEHNR, CDR2 FQNEAQ (reference sequence). This CDR3 contains 15 residues. The germline V and J ends were trimmed by 5 bases and 0 bases, with 11 bases remaining between them. The CDR3 DNA is TGTGCCAGCAGCCATGACAGTTATAGCAATCAGCCCCAGCATTTT. It specifies CASSHDSYSNQPQHF. Full variable domain (outside the CDR3, taken from reference TRBV7-9 and TRBJ1-5): DTGVSQNPRHKITKRGQNVTFRCDPISEHNRLYWYRQTLGQGPEFLTYFQNEAQLEKSRLLSDRFSAERPKGSFSTLEIQRTEQGDSAMYLCASSHDSYSNQPQHFGDGTRLSIL.

This chain connects TRBV23-1 to TRBJ2-7; D is undetermined. TRBV23-1 is classed as an ORF, of uncertain function. Trimming pared 4 bases from V and 7 bases from J, leaving 17 bases between. The CDR3 has 14 amino acids. The CDR3 DNA sequence: TGCGCCAGCAGTCTCGCTAGACTGGCCCATGAGCAGTACTTC. As protein: CASSLARLAHEQYF.

The chain links TRBV7-6 to TRBJ2-1, with 8 bases aligning to TRBD1. The CDR3 contains 18 residues. Germline assignment: CDR1 SGHVS and CDR2 FNYEAQ. V dropped 5 bases and J dropped 4; count of bases not matched to a gene: 16. CDR3 sequence (DNA): TGTGCCAGCAGCCAAAAACCACAGGGGGACACCCGATACAATGAGCAGTTCTTC. It translates to CASSQKPQGDTRYNEQFF. The variable domain in full, with the rest retrieved from reference TRBV7-6 and TRBJ2-1, is GAGVSQSPRYKVTKRGQDVALRCDPISGHVSLYWYRQALGQGPEFLTYFNYEAQQDKSGLPNDRFSAERPEGSISTLTIQRTEQRDSAMYRCASSQKPQGDTRYNEQFFGPGTRLTVL.

The chain links TRBV6-5 to TRBJ1-5, with 7 positions matching TRBD1. Looked up from germline, CDR1 is MNHEY and CDR2 is SVGAGI. The CDR3 loop spans 13 amino acids. The V and J ends lost 9 bases and 4 bases, in that order; junction bases with no gene match: 6. The CDR3 loop is CASTRGINQPQHF. In nucleotides, the CDR3 is TGTGCCAGTACCAGGGGGATAAATCAGCCCCAGCATTTT.

This rearrangement joins TRBV4-1 to TRBJ2-1, with D maybe TRBD2 (5 bases). Deletions cut 1 base from V and 5 bases from J, with 12 bases between. Germline V gene data show CDR1 as MGHRA and CDR2 as YSYEKL. The CDR3 is 15 residues long. The CDR3 region has the DNA TGCGCCAGCAGCCAAGCGGGGAGTCCACACAATGAGCAGTTCTTC. Its protein product is CASSQAGSPHNEQFF.

This clone was seen only a few times. J is TRBJ2-1 and V is TRBV7-2, with 10 bases lining up with TRBD2. Germline CDR1 and CDR2: SGHTA and FQGNSA. The J segment lost 4 bases and the V segment lost 5 bases, leaving 5 bases of the junction unmatched. The CDR3 extends over 15 amino acids. The CDR3 sequence is CASSQGTSAYNEQFF. CDR3 DNA sequence: TGTGCCAGCAGCCAGGGGACTAGCGCTTACAATGAGCAGTTCTTC. Combining the CDR3 with reference TRBV7-2 and TRBJ2-1 gives the whole variable domain GAGVSQSPSNKVTEKGKDVELRCDPISGHTALYWYRQSLGQGLEFLIYFQGNSAPDKSGLPSDRFSAERTGGSVSTLTIQRTQQEDSAVYLCASSQGTSAYNEQFFGPGTRLTVL.

The chain is built from TRBV5-8 and TRBJ1-1; possible D gene TRBD1, 5 bases. CDR3 length: 14 amino acids. The V and J ends lost 0 bases and 11 bases respectively, with 17 bases between them. CDR1 is SGHTS, CDR2 YDEGEE, per germline. The CDR3 sequence is CASSLVLGRGVAFF. The CDR3 bases are TGTGCCAGCAGCTTGGTCCTGGGTCGGGGGGTGGCTTTCTTT.

The chain employs TRBV2 and TRBJ2-7; D not certain. This CDR3 comprises 13 residues. V was cut by 4 bases and J by 4 bases, with 11 bases left in between. The germline V gene encodes CDR1 SNHLY and CDR2 FYNNEI. CDR3 sequence: CASSALSVYEQYF. The CDR3 region has the DNA TGTGCCAGCAGTGCCCTCTCTGTATACGAGCAGTACTTC.

V gene TRBV10-3 combines with J gene TRBJ2-3; 14 nucleotides line up with TRBD2. The length of the CDR3 is 16 residues. From germline, CDR1 is ENHRY and CDR2 SYGVKD. The trim removed 3 bases at V and 3 bases at J, leaving 2 bases unmatched. The CDR3 region is CAISDGTSGSTDTQYF. As DNA, the CDR3 is TGTGCCATCAGTGACGGGACTAGCGGGAGTACAGATACGCAGTATTTT.

V usage is TRBV27 and J usage is TRBJ2-1; 7 bases align to TRBD2. V lost 5 bases to trimming and J lost 9 bases; unmatched junction nucleotides: 7. Germline lookup yields CDR1 MNHEY and CDR2 SMNVEV (reference sequence). The CDR3 is 13 residues long. The CDR3 reads CASSPLAALEQFF. Here the CDR3 DNA reads TGTGCCAGCAGTCCTCTAGCGGCCCTTGAGCAGTTCTTC.

The chain employs TRBV5-1 and TRBJ2-7, with D perhaps matching TRBD2 (5 bases). V was cut by 7 bases and J by 7 bases, with 15 bases left in between. CDR3 size: 12 residues. Germline CDR1 SGHRS, CDR2 YFSETQ. The CDR3, as DNA: TGCGCCAGCTCTGACATGACGGGAGAGCAGTACTTC. It is translated as CASSDMTGEQYF. Full variable domain (rest looked up from reference TRBV5-1 and TRBJ2-7): KAGVTQTPRYLIKTRGQQVTLSCSPISGHRSVSWYQQTPGQGLQFLFEYFSETQRNKGNFPGRFSGRQFSNSRSEMNVSTLELGDSALYLCASSDMTGEQYFGPGTRLTVT.